This TCR beta chain was captured in a study of metastatic and nonmetastatic thyroid tumors. Study in general: Patients with malignant and benign thyroid disease provided blood and tumor or nodule tissue, whose repertoires were compared. Regarding the study as a whole: Significantly higher TCR beta diversity was reportedly seen in malignant thyroid tumors than benign nodules, in blood and tumor.

This clone was seen at least ten times. Its antigen is undetermined. Thyroid surgery was preceded by no treatment in any patient. CDR1 MGHRA and CDR2 YSYEKL come from the germline V gene. The V gene lost 3 bases and the J gene lost 2 bases, with 10 bases spanning the gap. The CDR3 is made up of 15 amino acids. Original handling: The distant-metastasis classifier for papillary thyroid cancer was built from CDR3 differences across clinicopathological groups. Via MiXCR, TCRdb re-called the PCR reads. These V and J calls rely on TCRdb rather than the paper's analysis. The sample carries approximately 30,000 clones, around 14% recorded once.

The sequencing input was blood. The TCR comes from a male donor with papillary thyroid cancer or a benign thyroid nodule (not recorded which). Some clones in this sample may be carry-over from other donors' samples. V is TRBV4-1 and J is TRBJ1-4; D is perhaps TRBD1 (5 bases). CDR3 DNA sequence: TGCGCCAGCAGCCAGAGGGGCACCACTAATGAAAAACTGTTTTTT. It codes for CASSQRGTTNEKLFF.